The clone carrying this T cell receptor (beta chain) turned up a few times. Other nucleotide sequences in the sample specify the same CDR3. Looked up from germline, CDR1 is SGHDT and CDR2 is YYEEEE. The CDR3 runs to 11 residues. The V end lost 2 bases, the J end lost 4 bases, and 3 bases lay between the germline ends. This sample was included in a study of CD8+ T cells in alopecia areata. RNA extraction was followed by reverse transcription into cDNA, which acted as the sequencing template. Using immunoSEQ multiplex PCR, the repertoire was profiled, and TCRdb retains in-frame clones only, with some absent. This repertoire shows 200,000 or so clones, roughly 50% found once; its top ten account for roughly 5.3%. T lymphocytes (CD4+ and CD8+) were sorted from PBMCs.

Sequencing used CD8+ T cells sorted from blood. The clonotype originates from a human donor in good health. V usage is TRBV5-6 and J usage is TRBJ1-1, with D hard to call. CDR3 residues: CASSLGTEAFF. The CDR3 DNA reads as TGTGCCAGCAGCTTAGGCACTGAAGCTTTCTTT.